Following are 26 T cell receptor beta chains from one sample sequenced in a study of regulatory T cells in long-lasting Graves disease. The sample's time point: newly diagnosed GD, antithyroid drugs for less than 3 months. Extracted PBMC RNA gave rise to the TCR library. Construction of TCR beta libraries relied on iRepertoire HTBI primers and on Arm-PCR targeting CDR3 regions. MiXCR was run by TCRdb on the multiplex PCR reads, yielding one entry per CDR3 protein. The sample has 250,000 to 400,000 distinct CDR3 sequences; 18% are singletons. This sample comprised peripheral blood mononuclear cells (PBMCs), obtained at new diagnosis, from a patient treated with antithyroid drugs. The receptors derive from a female donor with Graves disease.

This chain connects TRBV9 to TRBJ1-1; D gene ambiguous. Trimming removed 0 bases at V and 3 bases at J, with 6 bases between. Germline values: CDR1 SGDLS, CDR2 YYNGEE. The CDR3 is 13 residues long. CDR3 in amino acids: CASSVGSHTEAFF. The DNA of the CDR3 is TGTGCCAGCAGCGTAGGCAGTCACACTGAAGCTTTCTTT.

J is TRBJ1-1 and V is TRBV12-3 or TRBV12-4; no clear D gene. The V gene lost 4 bases and the J gene lost 1 base, with 22 bases spanning the gap. The CDR3 is 18 amino acids. CDR3 amino acids: CASSSSSGIAASNTEAFF. CDR3 nucleotide sequence: TGTGCCAGCAGTTCCTCATCTGGGATAGCCGCCTCGAACACTGAAGCTTTCTTT.

A few counts support this clonotype. V usage is TRBV19 and J usage is TRBJ1-2; the D is unclear. The germline V gene encodes CDR1 LNHDA and CDR2 SQIVND (reference sequence). This CDR3 has 14 amino acids. Trimming cost V 0 bases and J 8 bases, with 13 bases left between them. CDR3 DNA sequence: TGTGCCAGTAGTATAGATCCACCCCTCGGGGGCTACACCTTC. This translates into CASSIDPPLGGYTF.

In its sample, this clonotype was seen many times. The chain links TRBV6-2 or TRBV6-3 to TRBJ1-1, with unresolved D. V was cut by 5 bases and J by 8 bases, with 12 bases left in between. Germline V lookup: CDR1 MNHEY, CDR2 SVGEGT. This CDR3 has 12 residues. The CDR3 protein is CASSEFRAEAFF. CDR3 sequence (DNA): TGTGCCAGCAGTGAATTCCGCGCCGAAGCTTTCTTT.

V usage is TRBV12-3 or TRBV12-4 and J usage is TRBJ1-2; 7 positions match TRBD1. Trimming took 3 bases from V and 3 from J; bases not matched to a gene: 10. CDR3 length: 16 amino acids. The CDR3 sequence is CASSFVDRDDHYGYTF. The DNA of the CDR3 is TGTGCCAGCAGTTTCGTCGACAGGGACGATCACTATGGCTACACCTTC.

This clonotype was counted ten times or more. The V gene is TRBV11-1, the J gene TRBJ2-3; TRBD1 matches 12 bases. Germline assignment: CDR1 SGHAT and CDR2 FQDESV (reference sequence). The CDR3 extends over 16 amino acids. V lost 2 bases and J lost 4; bases outside the gene matches: 4. CDR3 nucleotide sequence: TGTGCCAGCAGCTTAAAGCGGGACAGGGGGCCAGATACGCAGTATTTT. It specifies CASSLKRDRGPDTQYF.

In its sample, this clonotype was seen many times. The CDR3 bases are TGTGCCAGCAGGGGACAGGGGGCGCGGGACACTGAAGCTTTCTTT. Its translation: CASRGQGARDTEAFF. This chain joins TRBV12-3 or TRBV12-4 and TRBJ1-1; 12 bases agree with TRBD1. Trimming at V came to 6 bases and at J to 3 bases, leaving 5 bases not matched to a gene. CDR3 length equals 15 residues.

The gene calls are TRBV2 and TRBJ2-5; D remains unclear. The CDR3 totals 12 residues. From germline, CDR1 is SNHLY and CDR2 FYNNEI. V was pared by 2 bases and J by 7 bases, with 8 bases between. DNA of the CDR3: TGTGCCAGCAGTGAACCGGACGCGACCCAGTACTTC. Translated: CASSEPDATQYF.

This clonotype was found many times. The chain joins TRBV7-2 to TRBJ2-5, with 8 bases lining up with TRBD2. The J segment lost 1 base and the V segment lost 6 bases, leaving 10 bases of the junction unmatched. The CDR3 length is 16 residues. The germline gives CDR1 SGHTA, CDR2 FQGNSA. The CDR3 region is CASRRTPTSGQETQYF. The CDR3 coding sequence is TGTGCCAGCAGGCGAACCCCAACTAGCGGCCAAGAGACCCAGTACTTC.

In its sample, this clonotype was seen many times. V gene TRBV6-1 combines with J gene TRBJ2-3, with 11 bases matching TRBD2. This CDR3 spans 14 amino acids. Germline V gives CDR1 MNHNS, CDR2 SASEGT. V gave up 10 bases and J gave up 2 bases; unmatched junction bases: 5. CDR3 nucleotide sequence: TGTGCCACCTTTAGCGGGAGGGTCACAGATACGCAGTATTTT. It codes for CATFSGRVTDTQYF.

This clonotype was counted ten times or more. The chain combines TRBV24-1 with TRBJ1-1; 10 nucleotides match TRBD1. V lost 7 bases to trimming and J lost 5 bases; unmatched junction nucleotides: 6. CDR3 length: 14 amino acids. CDR1 KGHDR and CDR2 SFDVKD come from the germline V gene. As DNA, the CDR3 is TGTGCCACCAGCAAAGGACAGGGGGATACTGAAGCTTTCTTT. This encodes CATSKGQGDTEAFF.

The V and J genes are TRBV6-1 and TRBJ1-2; D is unclear. V gave up 7 bases and J gave up 5 bases, with 17 bases separating them. CDR1 is MNHNS and CDR2 is SASEGT in the germline V gene. This CDR3 has 14 amino acids. The CDR3: CASISWGGLYGYTF. The CDR3 bases are TGTGCCAGCATCTCATGGGGTGGGTTATATGGCTACACCTTC.

At least ten counts were recorded for this clonotype. This sequence joins TRBV6-2 or TRBV6-3 and TRBJ2-3, with 7 bases lining up with TRBD2. The CDR3 is 17 amino acids. CDR1 and CDR2 (germline): MNHEY, SVGEGT. V shed 5 bases and J 3 bases; nucleotides not matched to a gene: 14. CDR3 in amino acids: CASSERGGAGVTDTQYF. The CDR3 nucleotides are TGTGCCAGCAGTGAAAGGGGCGGGGCGGGAGTGACAGATACGCAGTATTTT.

The rearrangement joins TRBV6-2 or TRBV6-3 to TRBJ1-2; D gene ambiguous. V was trimmed by 4 bases and J by 4 bases, leaving 10 bases between them. In germline, CDR1 is MNHEY, CDR2 SVGEGT. The CDR3 spans 13 residues. The CDR3 region has the DNA TGTGCCAGCAGTTTGGCTCTTTTCTATGGCTACACCTTC. Protein: CASSLALFYGYTF.

This clonotype was seen at least ten times. The rearrangement uses TRBV2 and TRBJ1-5; D remains unclear. Trimming cost V 0 bases and J 3 bases, with 15 bases left between them. This CDR3 contains 17 residues. Germline-derived CDR1 and CDR2 are SNHLY and FYNNEI. The CDR3 reads CASSEALPGWVNQPQHF. DNA of the CDR3: TGTGCCAGCAGTGAAGCGCTCCCGGGTTGGGTCAATCAGCCCCAGCATTTT.

The table lists this clonotype with many counts. The V call is TRBV11-3, the J call TRBJ2-1; 11 bases line up with TRBD2. Looked up from germline, CDR1 is SGHNT and CDR2 is YENEEA. This CDR3 is 17 amino acids long. The V gene end was trimmed by 6 bases and the J gene end by 9 bases; junction bases not matched to a gene: 16. In DNA form, the CDR3 reads TGTGCCAGCAGGGGCGGGGGTTTAGCGGGGGGGTATGGTGAGCAGTTCTTC. Encoded protein: CASRGGGLAGGYGEQFF.

In its sample, this clonotype was seen many times. The chain carries TRBV2 and TRBJ2-1; TRBD2 is a possible D gene (5 bases). The CDR3 is 13 residues long. The germline V gene encodes CDR1 SNHLY and CDR2 FYNNEI. V lost 8 bases to trimming and J lost 5 bases, with 13 bases between them. The CDR3 bases are TGTGCCAGCGGATTGGAGGCTCACAATGAGCAGTTCTTC. Its translation is CASGLEAHNEQFF.

The table lists this clonotype with many counts. J is TRBJ1-2 and V is TRBV10-3; D not certain. This CDR3 is 13 amino acids long. CDR1 is ENHRY and CDR2 is SYGVKD in the germline V gene. V was pared by 10 bases and J by 2 bases, with 14 bases between. The CDR3 protein is CATNSGPNYGYTF. In nucleotides, the CDR3 is TGTGCCACCAATTCCGGACCCAACTATGGCTACACCTTC.

V is TRBV6-2 or TRBV6-3 and J is TRBJ2-5; no clear D. Between the trimmed V and J ends, which lost 1 base and 5 bases, there was a span of 11 bases. The CDR3 spans 14 residues. CDR1 is MNHEY, CDR2 SVGEGT, per germline. The CDR3 region has the DNA TGTGCCAGCAGTTACTTCAACCTGCGGGAGACCCAGTACTTC. Its translation: CASSYFNLRETQYF.

The CDR3 here is CAWSVGLLTDYEQYF. In DNA form, the CDR3 reads TGTGCCTGGAGTGTCGGGCTCCTGACGGACTACGAGCAGTACTTC. The chain joins TRBV30 to TRBJ2-7; D unclear. CDR1 and CDR2 from the germline V gene are GTSNPN and SVGIG (reference sequence). The CDR3 runs 15 residues. Trimming left V 0 bases short and J 3 bases short, with 15 bases between. The full variable domain, rest sourced from reference TRBV30 and TRBJ2-7, is SQTIHQWPATLVQPVGSPLSLECTVEGTSNPNLYWYRQAAGRGLQLLFYSVGIGQISSEVPQNLSASRPQDRQFILSSKKLLLSDSGFYLCAWSVGLLTDYEQYFGPGTRLTVT.

This clonotype was seen more than once but under ten times. The chain is built from TRBV19 and TRBJ2-2; 11 nucleotides match TRBD2. The CDR3 consists of 15 residues. Germline lookup yields CDR1 LNHDA and CDR2 SQIVND (reference sequence). V gave up 6 bases and J gave up 5 bases; unmatched junction bases: 5. The CDR3 reads CASSLLAGATGELFF. The CDR3 coding sequence is TGTGCCAGTAGCCTACTAGCGGGAGCGACCGGGGAGCTGTTTTTT.

This clonotype was counted ten times or more. V gene TRBV7-9 combines with J gene TRBJ2-6; 12 nucleotides align to TRBD1. Germline V gives CDR1 SEHNR, CDR2 FQNEAQ (reference sequence). The V segment lost 6 bases and the J segment 3 bases; nucleotides outside the gene matches: 6. This CDR3 has 17 residues. The CDR3 DNA reads as TGTGCCAGCAGTTCCGGGACAGGGGGCGTTGGGGCCAACGTCCTGACTTTC. Its protein product is CASSSGTGGVGANVLTF.

The sample holds many counts of this clonotype. The chain carries TRBV7-9 and TRBJ2-7; TRBD2 aligns across 9 bases. This CDR3 has 15 amino acids. Germline loops: CDR1 SEHNR, CDR2 FQNEAQ (reference sequence). The trim removed 5 bases at V and 2 bases at J, leaving 7 bases unmatched. The CDR3 here is CASSPLGLATYEQYF. The CDR3 coding sequence is TGTGCCAGCAGCCCTCTGGGACTAGCTACCTACGAGCAGTACTTC.

Many counts were recorded for this clonotype. The rearrangement links TRBV29-1 to TRBJ2-2; perhaps TRBD2 as D (6 bases). CDR3 length equals 14 residues. The V end was cut by 6 bases, the J end by 5 bases, with 16 bases between. Germline CDR1 reads SQVTM; CDR2 reads ANQGSEA. DNA for the CDR3: TGCAGCGTCCCCAGGGTGGGAGGTACCGGGGAGCTGTTTTTT. It codes for CSVPRVGGTGELFF.

This clonotype was seen at least ten times. The chain recombines TRBV24-1 with TRBJ2-7; no clear D gene. CDR1 KGHDR and CDR2 SFDVKD come from the germline V gene. Trimming removed 4 bases at V and 4 bases at J, with 4 bases between. This CDR3 spans 11 amino acids. The CDR3: CATSEGYEQYF. DNA of the CDR3: TGTGCCACCAGTGAGGGGTACGAGCAGTACTTC.

This clonotype has a handful of counts. The chain uses TRBV20-1 and TRBJ2-3, with TRBD2 matching 8 bases. The CDR3 covers 16 residues. The germline V gene encodes CDR1 DFQATT and CDR2 SNEGSKA (reference sequence). J lost 0 bases, V lost 0 bases, and 5 bases had no gene match. CDR3 residues: CSARDPLAGSTDTQYF. DNA for the CDR3: TGCAGTGCTAGAGACCCTCTAGCGGGTAGCACAGATACGCAGTATTTT.